What follows are 8 T cell receptor beta chains derived from one specimen sequenced in a study of glioma-infiltrating T cells. Amplification of TCR alpha and beta CDR3 regions from RNA used iRepertoire nested multiplex PCR. TCRdb itself ran the multiplex PCR reads through MiXCR, one entry per CDR3 protein. The sample holds 100,000 to 150,000 distinct CDR3 sequences, under 30% seen once. Sequencing used glioma tissue, nonneoplastic brain tissue, or PBMCs (not recorded which). These receptors were collected from a human donor with low-grade glioma or glioblastoma, undergoing nonglioma brain surgery, or in good health (not recorded which).

This clonotype was seen only a few times. The V and J genes are TRBV11-2 and TRBJ1-2; tentatively, D is TRBD1 (6 bases). The CDR3 is 15 amino acids. Germline CDR1 SGHAT, CDR2 FQNNGV. Trimming shortened V by 4 bases and J by 7 bases, and 19 bases separated the two germline ends. The CDR3 DNA follows: TGTGCCAGCAGCTCCTCCCGGGACACCCTGATTGGCTACACCTTC. This sequence encodes CASSSSRDTLIGYTF.

The gene calls are TRBV12-3 or TRBV12-4 and TRBJ2-2, with D perhaps being TRBD1 or TRBD2 (5 bases each). Trimming stripped 3 bases from V and 7 bases from J, with 15 bases between. CDR3 length: 15 residues. The CDR3 coding sequence is TGTGCCAGCAGTTTCCCCTCGGGGCTCATCGGGGAGCTGTTTTTT. It yields the protein CASSFPSGLIGELFF.

V gene TRBV11-2 combines with J gene TRBJ2-5; TRBD2 agrees at 8 bases. This CDR3 contains 14 residues. Germline CDR1 reads SGHAT; CDR2 reads FQNNGV. Trimming at V came to 5 bases and at J to 5 bases, leaving 7 bases not matched to a gene. CDR3 residues: CASSDGGADETQYF. The CDR3 DNA follows: TGTGCCAGCAGCGACGGGGGGGCCGACGAGACCCAGTACTTC.

This clonotype was counted a few times. V and J are TRBV3-1 and TRBJ1-2, with D maybe TRBD1 (6 bases). This CDR3 has 15 residues. Trimming stripped 1 base from V and 4 bases from J, with 13 bases between. Per the germline V gene, CDR1 is LGHDT and CDR2 is YNNKEL (reference sequence). The CDR3 reads CASSQALPGAYGYTF. CDR3 nucleotides: TGTGCCAGCAGCCAAGCCCTACCGGGGGCCTATGGCTACACCTTC.

Turning to this clonotype: This may come from a read error, since a much larger clone is one base off. The chain employs TRBV6-1 and TRBJ1-5; 9 bases fit TRBD1. The CDR3 spans 15 residues. The V gene's germline CDR1 is MNHNS and CDR2 SASEGT. This CDR3 reads CASSPGTGLNQPLHF. The CDR3 DNA reads as TGTGCCAGCAGCCCCGGGACAGGGCTCAATCAGCCCCTGCATTTT.

The chain is built from TRBV7-9 and TRBJ1-1; 7 bases align to TRBD1. This CDR3 is 15 amino acids long. The V gene end was trimmed by 5 bases and the J gene end by 6 bases; junction bases not matched to a gene: 12. CDR1 and CDR2 (germline): SEHNR, FQNEAQ (reference sequence). The CDR3 protein is CASSPGTVKNSEAFF. CDR3 bases: TGTGCCAGCAGCCCTGGGACAGTGAAAAACTCTGAAGCTTTCTTT.

This clonotype turned up a few times. The chain is built from TRBV20-1 and TRBJ1-5; D is uncertain. The CDR3 has 15 amino acids. Trimming pared 3 bases from V and 1 base from J, leaving 13 bases between. Germline V CDR1 and CDR2: DFQATT, SNEGSKA (reference sequence). The DNA of the CDR3 is TGCAGTGCTAGTCAACCCGGAAAGAGCAATCAGCCCCAGCATTTT. This encodes CSASQPGKSNQPQHF.

V is TRBV20-1 and J is TRBJ1-2; D might be TRBD1 (5 bases). Germline V gene lookup returns CDR1 DFQATT and CDR2 SNEGSKA (reference sequence). V was clipped by 2 bases and J by 0 bases, with 10 bases between them. The CDR3 runs 14 residues. This CDR3 is CSARWGSPNYGYTF. The CDR3 DNA reads as TGCAGTGCTAGATGGGGCAGTCCTAACTATGGCTACACCTTC.